Below, one T cell receptor (beta chain) is given with its context. Profiling relied on immunoSEQ multiplex PCR, and the TCRdb table lists in-frame clones only, not all of them. Here the sample spans around 250,000 clones, around 87% being singletons. This entry is derived from a study of blood T cell repertoires in COVID-19. About the study: Some COVID-19 samples were acute and others convalescent; all came from the United States, Italy and Spain. Nucleic acid was either cDNA or gDNA, and it came from T cells, B-cell-depleted T cells, or PBMCs.

V was clipped by 4 bases and J by 4 bases; unmatched bases: 9. The germline V gene has CDR1 LNHDA and CDR2 SQIVND (reference sequence). This CDR3 spans 15 amino acids. The study recruited people aged roughly 18 to 95 years across around 23 US areas. J is TRBJ1-1 and V is TRBV19, with TRBD1 identical over 7 bases. Specimen: PBMCs or T cells enriched from blood (not recorded which). The receptor was isolated from a woman aged 45-59 years who had recovered from COVID-19. CDR3 sequence reads: CASSRQGVMGTEAFF. CDR3 DNA sequence: TGTGCCAGTAGTAGGCAGGGGGTGATGGGCACTGAAGCTTTCTTT.